This is a list of T cell receptor beta chains from one sample in a study of vaccination effects on CD4 cells after COVID-19. The method was immunoSEQ multiplex PCR; TCRdb's version includes in-frame clones alone and lacks a portion of them. This sample has fewer than 40,000 clones, with approximately 68% found just once. No antigens are known for them. The specimen was CD4+ T cells from PBMCs cultured with HCoV-229E spike peptides, collected before COVID-19 vaccination. The receptors come from a human donor who received a COVID-19 vaccine. The CDR3 runs from the conserved cysteine through the conserved F or W. Each record gives: CDR3 DNA, CDR3 protein, clone size, J gene, D gene, V gene, CDR3 length. D genes are given only for firm matches. Expanded clones get a size class; other rows say once, few or many, or leave the size out.

cdr3_nt: TGCAGCGTTGCACAGGGGCTCGCTGAAGCTTTCTTT
cdr3_aa: CSVAQGLAEAFF
clone_size: -
j_call: TRBJ1-1
d_call: TRBD1
v_call: TRBV29-1
cdr3_length: 12

cdr3_nt: TGTGCCAGCAGCTTAAATAGCAATCAGCCCCAGCATTTT
cdr3_aa: CASSLNSNQPQHF
clone_size: few
j_call: TRBJ1-5
d_call: -
v_call: TRBV7-2
cdr3_length: 13

cdr3_nt: TGTGCCTGGTACCCAAGGGGTGAGCGAGGCTACACCTTC
cdr3_aa: CAWYPRGERGYTF
clone_size: once
j_call: TRBJ1-2
d_call: -
v_call: TRBV30
cdr3_length: 13

cdr3_nt: TGTGCCATCAGTGAGGGGGGGCAGGGGATGAACACTGAAGCTTTCTTT
cdr3_aa: CAISEGGQGMNTEAFF
clone_size: -
j_call: TRBJ1-1
d_call: -
v_call: TRBV10-3
cdr3_length: 16

cdr3_nt: TGTGCCAGCAGCCCGCACGGGGTCACAGATACGCAGTATTTT
cdr3_aa: CASSPHGVTDTQYF
clone_size: -
j_call: TRBJ2-3
d_call: -
v_call: TRBV7-2
cdr3_length: 14

cdr3_nt: TGTGCCAGCAGCTTGTCGGGACAGGTCTCCTACAATGAGCAGTTCTTC
cdr3_aa: CASSLSGQVSYNEQFF
clone_size: -
j_call: TRBJ2-1
d_call: TRBD1
v_call: TRBV5-6
cdr3_length: 16

cdr3_nt: TGTGCCAGCAAGGCCCCGGCAGGACCTGGAAACACCATATATTTT
cdr3_aa: CASKAPAGPGNTIYF
clone_size: -
j_call: TRBJ1-3
d_call: -
v_call: TRBV28
cdr3_length: 15

cdr3_nt: TGTGCCAGCAGTACCAACTATGGCTACACCTTC
cdr3_aa: CASSTNYGYTF
clone_size: -
j_call: TRBJ1-2
d_call: -
v_call: TRBV6-6
cdr3_length: 11

cdr3_nt: TGTGCCAGCAGCGAACCCCTATTCTTTGGGGGACTCACAGATACGCAGTATTTT
cdr3_aa: CASSEPLFFGGLTDTQYF
clone_size: -
j_call: TRBJ2-3
d_call: -
v_call: TRBV6-1
cdr3_length: 18

cdr3_nt: TGCGCCAGCAGCCAAGAGGGGGGGACTGGAAACACCATATATTTT
cdr3_aa: CASSQEGGTGNTIYF
clone_size: few
j_call: TRBJ1-3
d_call: -
v_call: TRBV4-3
cdr3_length: 15

cdr3_nt: TGTGCCAGCAGCTCGGGACGGCTCGAGGCCACCGGGGAGCTGTTTTTT
cdr3_aa: CASSSGRLEATGELFF
clone_size: -
j_call: TRBJ2-2
d_call: -
v_call: TRBV5-4
cdr3_length: 16

cdr3_nt: TGTGCCACCAGCATGGTCTCTGGAAACACCATATATTTT
cdr3_aa: CATSMVSGNTIYF
clone_size: -
j_call: TRBJ1-3
d_call: -
v_call: TRBV15
cdr3_length: 13

cdr3_nt: TGCGCCAGCAGCTTTAGCGGGGGGCCCAATGAGCAGTTCTTC
cdr3_aa: CASSFSGGPNEQFF
clone_size: -
j_call: TRBJ2-1
d_call: TRBD2
v_call: TRBV5-1
cdr3_length: 14

cdr3_nt: TGCAGCGTAGGGCAGCGGGTTGGGAGCTCCTACAATGAGCAGTTCTTC
cdr3_aa: CSVGQRVGSSYNEQFF
clone_size: once
j_call: TRBJ2-1
d_call: -
v_call: TRBV29-1
cdr3_length: 16

cdr3_nt: TGTGCCAGCAGTTATCCCGGGAGGGGGACCTACGAGCAGTACTTC
cdr3_aa: CASSYPGRGTYEQYF
clone_size: once
j_call: TRBJ2-7
d_call: TRBD2
v_call: TRBV6-5
cdr3_length: 15

cdr3_nt: TGTGCCAGCAGATTAACAGGGGGCACTGAAGCTTTCTTT
cdr3_aa: CASRLTGGTEAFF
clone_size: -
j_call: TRBJ1-1
d_call: TRBD1
v_call: TRBV25-1
cdr3_length: 13

cdr3_nt: TGTGCCAGCAGCTTAGGGACAGGGGGAGAGACCCAGTACTTC
cdr3_aa: CASSLGTGGETQYF
clone_size: -
j_call: TRBJ2-5
d_call: TRBD1
v_call: TRBV7-9
cdr3_length: 14

cdr3_nt: TGTGCCAGCAGCGCTCTAGCGGGAGGTTACGAGCAGTACTTC
cdr3_aa: CASSALAGGYEQYF
clone_size: -
j_call: TRBJ2-7
d_call: TRBD2
v_call: TRBV9
cdr3_length: 14

cdr3_nt: TGTGCCTGGAGTTTGACCGGACTAGACCCCTACGAGCAGTACTTC
cdr3_aa: CAWSLTGLDPYEQYF
clone_size: -
j_call: TRBJ2-7
d_call: TRBD2
v_call: TRBV30
cdr3_length: 15

cdr3_nt: TGTGCCAGCAGTCCCGGACAGGGGGCCTATGGCTACACCTTC
cdr3_aa: CASSPGQGAYGYTF
clone_size: few
j_call: TRBJ1-2
d_call: TRBD1
v_call: TRBV27
cdr3_length: 14

cdr3_nt: TGTGCCAGCAGTCCCCCGACAGGGGCGAACTATGGCTACACCTTC
cdr3_aa: CASSPPTGANYGYTF
clone_size: -
j_call: TRBJ1-2
d_call: TRBD1
v_call: TRBV28
cdr3_length: 15

cdr3_nt: TGTGCCAGCAGCCGGACAGGGGGAACTGAAGCTTTCTTT
cdr3_aa: CASSRTGGTEAFF
clone_size: -
j_call: TRBJ1-1
d_call: TRBD1
v_call: TRBV7-2
cdr3_length: 13

cdr3_nt: TGTGCCAGCAGCCCCAGGGGGTCCTGGGGTGGTGAAGCTTTCTTT
cdr3_aa: CASSPRGSWGGEAFF
clone_size: -
j_call: TRBJ1-1
d_call: TRBD1
v_call: TRBV5-8
cdr3_length: 15

cdr3_nt: TGTGCCAGCAGCCGTACAGGGGGGGTAGCCAAAAACATTCAGTACTTC
cdr3_aa: CASSRTGGVAKNIQYF
clone_size: few
j_call: TRBJ2-4
d_call: -
v_call: TRBV11-2
cdr3_length: 16

cdr3_nt: TGTGCCAGTAGTAGTGGCGGGGGCCTTTCGGATACGCAGTATTTT
cdr3_aa: CASSSGGGLSDTQYF
clone_size: -
j_call: TRBJ2-3
d_call: -
v_call: TRBV19
cdr3_length: 15

cdr3_nt: TGTGCCAGCAGTTACCCCCGGGGGTCCAACACCGGGGAGCTGTTTTTT
cdr3_aa: CASSYPRGSNTGELFF
clone_size: -
j_call: TRBJ2-2
d_call: -
v_call: TRBV6-2/TRBV6-3
cdr3_length: 16

cdr3_nt: TGTGCCAGCACCCCCTATCCAACTAATGAAAAACTGTTTTTT
cdr3_aa: CASTPYPTNEKLFF
clone_size: -
j_call: TRBJ1-4
d_call: -
v_call: TRBV2
cdr3_length: 14

cdr3_nt: TGCAGCGTTTTCCGGACAGGGATTAGCACTGAAGCTTTCTTT
cdr3_aa: CSVFRTGISTEAFF
clone_size: -
j_call: TRBJ1-1
d_call: TRBD1
v_call: TRBV29-1
cdr3_length: 14

cdr3_nt: TGTGCCACCAGCAGATGGCCGACAGCAACTAATGAAAAACTGTTTTTT
cdr3_aa: CATSRWPTATNEKLFF
clone_size: -
j_call: TRBJ1-4
d_call: -
v_call: TRBV15
cdr3_length: 16

cdr3_nt: TGTGCCAGCACCACGGGACAGGGAGGTATCCACGGGGAGCTGTTTTTT
cdr3_aa: CASTTGQGGIHGELFF
clone_size: -
j_call: TRBJ2-2
d_call: TRBD1
v_call: TRBV28
cdr3_length: 16

cdr3_nt: TGTGCCAGCAGCGGTACAGGGATCGACTATGGCTACACCTTC
cdr3_aa: CASSGTGIDYGYTF
clone_size: -
j_call: TRBJ1-2
d_call: -
v_call: TRBV7-9
cdr3_length: 14

cdr3_nt: TGTGCCAGCAGCTTTCCCAGCGGAGGGGAGCTGTTTTTT
cdr3_aa: CASSFPSGGELFF
clone_size: few
j_call: TRBJ2-2
d_call: -
v_call: TRBV5-6
cdr3_length: 13

cdr3_nt: TGTGCCAGCAGCTTAGGACGGGGACGAGAAGCTTTCTTT
cdr3_aa: CASSLGRGREAFF
clone_size: -
j_call: TRBJ1-1
d_call: -
v_call: TRBV7-3
cdr3_length: 13

cdr3_nt: TGTGCCAGCAGTGTGCAACAGGGTAATGGCTACGAGCAGTACTTC
cdr3_aa: CASSVQQGNGYEQYF
clone_size: -
j_call: TRBJ2-7
d_call: -
v_call: TRBV27
cdr3_length: 15

cdr3_nt: TGTGCCAGCTCACCAGGTATCCGGGGGGCGAATGAGCAGTTCTTC
cdr3_aa: CASSPGIRGANEQFF
clone_size: -
j_call: TRBJ2-1
d_call: -
v_call: TRBV18
cdr3_length: 15

cdr3_nt: TGTGCCAGCAGTCCGGGAGGCGCGTCCTATAATTCACCCCTCCACTTT
cdr3_aa: CASSPGGASYNSPLHF
clone_size: -
j_call: TRBJ1-6
d_call: -
v_call: TRBV25-1
cdr3_length: 16

cdr3_nt: TGTGCCACCAGCAGAGATGATCAGCCCCAGCATTTT
cdr3_aa: CATSRDDQPQHF
clone_size: few
j_call: TRBJ1-5
d_call: -
v_call: TRBV15
cdr3_length: 12

cdr3_nt: TGCGCCAGCAGCTTGTTCAGGGGGAATGGTGGCTACACCTTC
cdr3_aa: CASSLFRGNGGYTF
clone_size: -
j_call: TRBJ1-2
d_call: TRBD1
v_call: TRBV5-1
cdr3_length: 14

cdr3_nt: TGCGCCAGCGAGCGGTCTAGCGGGATGAATGAGCAGTTCTTC
cdr3_aa: CASERSSGMNEQFF
clone_size: few
j_call: TRBJ2-1
d_call: TRBD2
v_call: TRBV4-1
cdr3_length: 14

cdr3_nt: TGTGCCAGCAGAGAGACTGTCCTCTCCTACGAGCAGTACTTC
cdr3_aa: CASRETVLSYEQYF
clone_size: once
j_call: TRBJ2-7
d_call: -
v_call: TRBV6-5
cdr3_length: 14

cdr3_nt: TGCGCCAGCAGTCAGGACAGAGGGGTCCGGAATGGCTACACCTTC
cdr3_aa: CASSQDRGVRNGYTF
clone_size: -
j_call: TRBJ1-2
d_call: -
v_call: TRBV23-1
cdr3_length: 15

cdr3_nt: TGCGCCAGCAGCCAAGACCCACAGGGGTCTCGTGGAAACACCATATATTTT
cdr3_aa: CASSQDPQGSRGNTIYF
clone_size: -
j_call: TRBJ1-3
d_call: TRBD1
v_call: TRBV4-1
cdr3_length: 17

cdr3_nt: TGTGCCAGCTCACCAGGGGGGGAGACCCAGTACTTC
cdr3_aa: CASSPGGETQYF
clone_size: -
j_call: TRBJ2-5
d_call: -
v_call: TRBV18
cdr3_length: 12